Listed below are T cell receptor beta chains from one sample, sequenced in a study of neoadjuvant anti-PD-1 for oral cavity cancer. The data were produced by immunoSEQ multiplex PCR, yet TCRdb's version contains in-frame clones alone and is incomplete. Here the sample spans 60,000 to 75,000 clones, around 85% being singletons. The specimen comprised PBMCs, sampled before nivolumab (anti-PD-1) treatment. These receptor sequences come from a person aged 35-79 years with oral cavity squamous cell carcinoma. Each CDR3 is given with its conserved first and last residue. The D gene is left open where the match is weak. Rows may omit the clone size; those that give it use once, few, many or a size class.

CDR3 protein: CASSFRSGGAYNEQFF
CDR3 DNA: TGCGCCAGCAGCTTTAGGAGCGGGGGGGCCTACAATGAGCAGTTCTTC
clone size: NA
D gene: TRBD2
J gene: TRBJ2-1
V gene: TRBV5-1

CDR3 protein: CASADRSASF
CDR3 DNA: TGTGCTAGTGCCGACAGGTCCGCTTCCTTC
clone size: NA
D gene: NA
J gene: TRBJ1-2
V gene: TRBV12-5

CDR3 protein: CASGLDGGRIGQPQHF
CDR3 DNA: TGTGCTAGTGGTTTGGACGGGGGGCGGATTGGTCAGCCCCAGCATTTT
clone size: NA
D gene: NA
J gene: TRBJ1-5
V gene: TRBV12-5

CDR3 protein: CASSSHPGTLGGEQYF
CDR3 DNA: TGTGCCAGCAGTTCCCATCCCGGGACACTCGGGGGCGAGCAGTACTTC
clone size: NA
D gene: NA
J gene: TRBJ2-7
V gene: TRBV6-5

CDR3 protein: CASSLATPQEQYF
CDR3 DNA: TGTGCCAGCAGTTTAGCAACACCACAAGAGCAGTACTTC
clone size: NA
D gene: NA
J gene: TRBJ2-7
V gene: TRBV28

CDR3 protein: CASSHGGRGWYSPLHF
CDR3 DNA: TGTGCCAGCAGCCACGGGGGCCGAGGTTGGTATTCACCCCTCCACTTT
clone size: NA
D gene: NA
J gene: TRBJ1-6
V gene: TRBV14

CDR3 protein: CASSLGGGNQPQHF
CDR3 DNA: TGTGCCAGCAGCCTTGGGGGCGGCAATCAGCCCCAGCATTTT
clone size: few
D gene: NA
J gene: TRBJ1-5
V gene: TRBV6-6

CDR3 protein: CASSTQGAGWVQETQYF
CDR3 DNA: TGTGCCAGCAGCACACAGGGGGCCGGGTGGGTTCAAGAGACCCAGTACTTC
clone size: NA
D gene: TRBD1
J gene: TRBJ2-5
V gene: TRBV28

CDR3 protein: CASSLAISGTYGNEQFF
CDR3 DNA: TGTGCCAGCAGCTTAGCTATTAGCGGGACCTATGGTAATGAGCAGTTCTTC
clone size: NA
D gene: TRBD2
J gene: TRBJ2-1
V gene: TRBV11-1

CDR3 protein: CASRLIYNEQFF
CDR3 DNA: TGTGCCAGCAGACTCATCTACAATGAGCAGTTCTTC
clone size: NA
D gene: NA
J gene: TRBJ2-1
V gene: TRBV2

CDR3 protein: CASSLGLAPLSSYNEQFF
CDR3 DNA: TGCGCCAGCAGCTTGGGACTAGCGCCCCTGAGCTCCTACAATGAGCAGTTCTTC
clone size: NA
D gene: TRBD2
J gene: TRBJ2-1
V gene: TRBV5-1

CDR3 protein: CASSLGLPPTDTQYF
CDR3 DNA: TGTGCCAGCAGCTTAGGACTACCACCGACAGATACGCAGTATTTT
clone size: NA
D gene: NA
J gene: TRBJ2-3
V gene: TRBV9

CDR3 protein: CASSPRTSGYTF
CDR3 DNA: TGTGCCAGCAGCCCCCGGACGAGTGGCTACACCTTC
clone size: NA
D gene: NA
J gene: TRBJ1-2
V gene: TRBV5-6

CDR3 protein: CASSEGTGRDEKLFF
CDR3 DNA: TGTGCCAGCAGTGAAGGGACAGGGCGGGATGAAAAACTGTTTTTT
clone size: NA
D gene: TRBD1
J gene: TRBJ1-4
V gene: TRBV6-1